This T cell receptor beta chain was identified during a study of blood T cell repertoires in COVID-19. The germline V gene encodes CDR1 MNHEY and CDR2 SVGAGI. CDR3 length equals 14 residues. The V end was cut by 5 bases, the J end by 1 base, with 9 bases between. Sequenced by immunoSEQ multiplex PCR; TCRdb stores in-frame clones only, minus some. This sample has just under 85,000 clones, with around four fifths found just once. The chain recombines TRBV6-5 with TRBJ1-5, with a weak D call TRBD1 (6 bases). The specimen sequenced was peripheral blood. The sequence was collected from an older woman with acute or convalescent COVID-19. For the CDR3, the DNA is TGTGCCAGCAGTCCCGGGACAAGCAATCAGCCCCAGCATTTT. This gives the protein CASSPGTSNQPQHF.